This T cell receptor beta chain was captured by sequencing in a study of T cell responses to AZD1222 COVID-19 vaccine. Germline V CDR1 and CDR2: LGHNA, YSLEER. This CDR3 is built from 17 residues. V shed 0 bases and J 5 bases; nucleotides not matched to a gene: 3. The table came from immunoSEQ multiplex PCR; TCRdb's copy has only in-frame clones and leaves some out. The sample lists some 150,000 clones, around 90% seen once, with about 5% in the top ten. This sequence was found in an adult who received the MenACWY meningococcal vaccine as a control. V usage is TRBV4-3 and J usage is TRBJ2-5; TRBD2 matches at 16 bases. The sequencing used peripheral blood, collected 28 days after the second dose of the MenACWY control vaccine. CDR3 protein: CASSQEGTSGRGETQYF. The CDR3 nucleotides are TGCGCCAGCAGCCAAGAAGGGACTAGCGGGAGGGGTGAGACCCAGTACTTC.